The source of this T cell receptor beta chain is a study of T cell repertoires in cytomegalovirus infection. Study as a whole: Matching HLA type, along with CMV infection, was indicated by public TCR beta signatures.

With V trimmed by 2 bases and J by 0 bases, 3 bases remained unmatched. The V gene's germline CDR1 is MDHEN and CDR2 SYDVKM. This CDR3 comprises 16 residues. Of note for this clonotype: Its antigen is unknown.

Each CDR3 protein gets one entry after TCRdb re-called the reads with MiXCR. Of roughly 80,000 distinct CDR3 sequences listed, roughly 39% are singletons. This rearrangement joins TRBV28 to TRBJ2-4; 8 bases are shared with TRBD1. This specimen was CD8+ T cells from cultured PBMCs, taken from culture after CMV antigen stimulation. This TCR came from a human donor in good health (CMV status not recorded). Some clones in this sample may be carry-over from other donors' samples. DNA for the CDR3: TGTGCCAGCAGTTTACGGGACAGGTTAGCCAAAAACATTCAGTACTTC. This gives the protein CASSLRDRLAKNIQYF.